This T cell receptor (beta chain) emerged from a study of T-cell reconstitution after alpha-beta-depleted transplantation in children. This CDR3 is built from 17 residues. The germline CDR1 and CDR2 sequences are LGHNA and YSLEER. Trimming took 0 bases from V and 0 from J; bases not matched to a gene: 4. Only a few counts were recorded for this clonotype. What it recognizes is unknown. Findings of the study overall: There were reportedly several hundred expanded graft clones from which alpha-beta T cells came about two months after transplant. Most T-cell counts and diversity one year after the transplant came from T cells that were newly produced.

Construction of the TCRbeta library involved unique molecular identifiers. TCRdb ran MiXCR on the PCR reads and lists one entry per CDR3 protein. The table lists more than 500,000 distinct CDR3 sequences, 10% to 12% of them singletons. The receptor comes from a female patient aged 2 to 10 who had a stem cell transplant for aplastic anemia, so the T cells may come from the graft donor. The chain is built from TRBV4-3 and TRBJ2-7; 11 nucleotides match TRBD2. The material sequenced was PBMCs, mostly from graft donor cells, taken 180 days after TCRalphabeta/CD19-depleted stem cell transplant. CDR3 sequence: CASSQDTSGSPSYEQYF. CDR3 bases: TGCGCCAGCAGCCAAGATACTAGCGGGAGTCCCTCCTACGAGCAGTACTTC.